This TCR beta chain was sequenced during a study of PD-L1 blockade in urothelial cancer. The CDR3 runs to 17 residues. V lost 0 bases to trimming and J lost 9 bases; unmatched junction nucleotides: 11. Looked up from germline, CDR1 is LGHNA and CDR2 is YSLEER. TCRdb's table, derived via immunoSEQ multiplex PCR, lists solely in-frame clones and lacks some. The data show 35,000 to 45,000 clones, roughly four fifths seen once. The starting material was PBMCs, obtained around atezolizumab (anti-PD-L1) treatment. The chain is built from TRBV4-3 and TRBJ2-1, with 10 bases that match TRBD2. This clonotype was obtained from a man between 65 and 85 years old with urothelial cancer. CDR3 DNA: TGCGCCAGCAGCCAAGAAAGGATGGGACTAGCGATGGTTGAGCAGTTCTTC. It yields the protein CASSQERMGLAMVEQFF.